This T cell receptor (beta chain) was captured by sequencing in a study of CD8 T cells in ankylosing spondylitis. In germline, CDR1 is MDHEN, CDR2 SYDVKM. This CDR3 contains 14 residues. V dropped 2 bases and J dropped 2 bases, with 8 bases sitting between them. TCRdb analysed the 5' RACE reads with MiXCR anew, one entry per CDR3 protein. The table shows around 280,000 distinct CDR3 sequences, with over 15% occurring only once. The chain has TRBV28 and TRBJ2-3; D uncertain. Sequencing was done on a sample of blood, either unsorted or a sorted T cell fraction (not recorded which). This clonotype was sampled from a male donor with ankylosing spondylitis or in good health (not recorded which). The DNA for the CDR3 is TGTGCCAGCAGTTTAACGGCAACCACAGATACGCAGTATTTT. Translated, it gives CASSLTATTDTQYF. Complete variable domain (other parts from reference TRBV28 and TRBJ2-3): DVKVTQSSRYLVKRTGEKVFLECVQDMDHENMFWYRQDPGLGLRLIYFSYDVKMKEKGDIPEGYSVSREKKERFSLILESASTNQTSMYLCASSLTATTDTQYFGPGTRLTVL.